This TCR beta chain was obtained from a study of shared clonotypes between healthy human individuals (dated by TCRdb to 2018 to 2021). With regard to the full study: The cohort comprised two women and a few men aged 18 to 49 years. For each donor, CD4 naive and CD4 memory were each given three plates, CD8 naive was given two plates, and CD8 memory was given one plate. Blood TCR repertoires of five healthy adults were deeply sequenced to estimate repertoire size and the extent of clonotype sharing between individuals. Different laboratories and diverse techniques were used to prepare libraries and sequence TCR repertoires, to increase sequencing depth and limit assay-specific biases. Each donor's leukapheresis produced roughly between roughly 0.85 and 10 billion PBMCs.

Note on this clone: There is no known antigen for this receptor. Per-base qualities were not stored, and no clone one base away is much larger.

Results and caveats for the whole study, not just this receptor: Naive subsets generally had larger estimated clonotype richness than memory subsets. Because the study included only a small number of donors, the genetic and exposure-history diversity represented was limited. Sampling was limited to blood, and TCR repertoires in tissue likely differ from TCR repertoires in blood. Sharing across several donors was observed for about 4.8% of naive CD4, over 3% of naive CD8, roughly 2.4% of memory CD4, and around 0.4% of memory CD8 clonotypes. Pairwise subsampling indicated that sequencing depth was expected to affect the degree of clonotype sharing among donors. Higher generation probabilities were observed for clonotypes shared by all four sorted-subset donors than for non-shared clonotypes. Rarefaction of sorted-subset datasets indicated incomplete sequencing despite the large sequencing depth.

Using the deep immunoSEQ assay, multiplex PCR amplified TCR CDR3 regions from genomic DNA. Genomic DNA extracted from each cell subset was distributed evenly over all wells of several immunoSEQ 96-well plates, and each plate served as one replicate. For sorted subsets, about 200 ng genomic DNA, equal to 30,000 to 35,000 T cell genomes, was loaded into each replicate PCR. The purified libraries were quantified using a Qubit 3.0 fluorometer, sized with a Bioanalyzer 2100, and then quantified again using the KAPA Library Quantification kit. Each immunoSEQ 96-well plate was sequenced on its own single-read 150-cycle Illumina NextSeq 550 flow cell. The study's own analysis went as follows. Because the immunoSEQ output held only junctional sequences and lacked quality scores, the filtering could not match the filtering applied to full-length reads. Sequences were annotated with PyIR, a Python wrapper for IgBLAST v1.9, and V/J genes and CDR3 were assigned using IMGT germline references. Reads were filtered out if the reads had weak V/J assignments (E-value above 1e-6), no CDR3, stop codons, out-of-frame junctions, or ambiguous translated residues. V3J clonotypes were defined by identical inferred V gene, J gene, and CDR3 amino acid sequence. The percentage overlap between two repertoires was calculated by dividing the number of shared unique clonotypes by the size of the smaller repertoire. Richness of each repertoire was evaluated using RTK rarefaction, the Chao1 estimator, and Recon v2.1 estimates of unobserved clonotypes. Generation probabilities were computed with OLGA for all TCRbeta clonotypes obtained by the gDNA method from several donors. TCRdb obtained this table from immuneACCESS and retained in-frame rearrangements with V and J assigned. These tables miss some clones; where compared with another copy, unresolved V genes account for less than half of the shortfall, and the remainder is unexplained. V, J and clone size reflect that table, while D and trimming were determined from the DNA. This sample comprises some 2.4 million clones, over 85% of them detected only once. More than 0.35% of the sample lies in the top ten.

Donors were healthy HIV-negative adults with no recently reported acute infections or vaccinations. Only Caucasian adults living in Nashville, Tennessee, USA were represented among the donors. CD4+ T cells were enriched through magnetic negative selection, after which naive cells were positively selected on CD45RA and the remaining negative fraction served as the memory subset. Blood was collected by leukapheresis, and PBMCs were isolated by Ficoll-Histopaque density gradient centrifugation and then cryopreserved in liquid nitrogen vapor phase. Purity and quantity of every magnetically sorted T cell population were checked by analytical flow cytometry. Each sorted fraction had its genomic DNA isolated and then quantified by UV absorbance on a Nanodrop 2000c. This clonotype was sampled from a man aged 18 to 30 in good health. Some clones in this sample may be carry-over from other donors' samples. Material: naive CD4+ T cells from PBMCs. The label giving this sample's cell subset or site can be read as: CD45RA+ positively selected.

The nucleotides are TGCGCCAGCAGCTTGGGCGGGACTTCTTCCTACAATGAGCAGTTCTTC. The resulting protein is CASSLGGTSSYNEQFF. Recombination joined TRBV5-1 with TRBJ2-1; the D gene is perhaps TRBD2, from 6 matching bases. The CDR3 has 16 amino acids, counting the end cysteine and phenylalanine. CDR3 DNA is the only sequence kept; it has 48 bases, read in frame from the first base. CDR1 SGHRS and CDR2 YFSETQ were looked up in the germline V gene. V loses 0 bases, J loses 1 base, and the germline ends lie 11 bases apart.